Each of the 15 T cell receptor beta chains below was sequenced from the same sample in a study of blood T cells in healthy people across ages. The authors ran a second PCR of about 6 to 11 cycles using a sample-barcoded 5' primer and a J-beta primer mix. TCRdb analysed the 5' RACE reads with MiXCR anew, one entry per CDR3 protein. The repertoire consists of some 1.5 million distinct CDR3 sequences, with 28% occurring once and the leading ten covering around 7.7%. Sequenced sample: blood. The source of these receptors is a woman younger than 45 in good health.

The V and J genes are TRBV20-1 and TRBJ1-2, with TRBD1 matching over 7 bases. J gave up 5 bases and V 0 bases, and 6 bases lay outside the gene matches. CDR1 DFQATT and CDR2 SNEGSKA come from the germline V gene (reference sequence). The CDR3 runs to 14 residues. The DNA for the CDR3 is TGCAGTGCTAGAGATTACACAGGGGAATATGGCTACACCTTC. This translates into CSARDYTGEYGYTF.

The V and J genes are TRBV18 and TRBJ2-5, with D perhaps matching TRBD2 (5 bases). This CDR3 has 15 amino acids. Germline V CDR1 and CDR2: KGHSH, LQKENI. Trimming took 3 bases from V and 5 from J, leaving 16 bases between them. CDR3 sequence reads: CASSPKKLERETQYF. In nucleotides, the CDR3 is TGTGCCAGCTCACCGAAAAAACTCGAGCGGGAGACCCAGTACTTC.

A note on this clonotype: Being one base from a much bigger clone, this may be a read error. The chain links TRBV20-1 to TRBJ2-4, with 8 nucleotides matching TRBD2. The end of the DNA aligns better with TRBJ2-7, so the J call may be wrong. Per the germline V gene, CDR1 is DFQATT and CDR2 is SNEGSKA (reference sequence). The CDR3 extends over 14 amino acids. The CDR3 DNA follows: TGCAGTGCTAGGATGCCGGGAGGGCTGGACGAGCAGTACTTC. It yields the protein CSARMPGGLDEQYF.

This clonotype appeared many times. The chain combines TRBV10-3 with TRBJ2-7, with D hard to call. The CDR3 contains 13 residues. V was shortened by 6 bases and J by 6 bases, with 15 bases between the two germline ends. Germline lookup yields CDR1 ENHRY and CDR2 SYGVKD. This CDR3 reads CAIRGARITEQYF. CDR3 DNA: TGTGCCATCAGGGGCGCGCGAATTACCGAGCAGTACTTC.

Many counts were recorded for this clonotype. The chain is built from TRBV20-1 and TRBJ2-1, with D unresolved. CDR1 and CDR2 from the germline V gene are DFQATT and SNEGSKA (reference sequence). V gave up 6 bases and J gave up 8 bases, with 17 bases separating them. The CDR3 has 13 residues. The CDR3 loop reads CSAPLLSGHEQFF. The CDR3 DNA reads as TGCAGTGCCCCCCTTTTGTCGGGCCATGAGCAGTTCTTC.

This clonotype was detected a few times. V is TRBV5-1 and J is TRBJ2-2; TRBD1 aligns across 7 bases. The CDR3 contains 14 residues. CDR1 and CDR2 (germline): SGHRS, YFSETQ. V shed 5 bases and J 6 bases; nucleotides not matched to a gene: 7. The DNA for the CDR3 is TGCGCCAGCAGAGGGACAGTTGTCCCCGGGGAGCTGTTTTTT. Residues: CASRGTVVPGELFF.

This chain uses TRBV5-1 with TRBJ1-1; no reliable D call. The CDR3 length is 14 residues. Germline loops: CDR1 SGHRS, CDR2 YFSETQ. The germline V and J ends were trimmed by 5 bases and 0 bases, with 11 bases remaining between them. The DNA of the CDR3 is TGCGCCAGCAGGACATCGAATATGAACACTGAAGCTTTCTTT. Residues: CASRTSNMNTEAFF.

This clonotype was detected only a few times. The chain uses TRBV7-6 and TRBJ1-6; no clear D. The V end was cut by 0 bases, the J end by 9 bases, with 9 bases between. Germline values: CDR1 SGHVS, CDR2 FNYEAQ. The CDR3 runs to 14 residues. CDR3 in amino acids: CASSLARSSSPLHF. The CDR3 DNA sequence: TGTGCCAGCAGCTTAGCGCGGTCAAGTTCACCCCTCCACTTT.

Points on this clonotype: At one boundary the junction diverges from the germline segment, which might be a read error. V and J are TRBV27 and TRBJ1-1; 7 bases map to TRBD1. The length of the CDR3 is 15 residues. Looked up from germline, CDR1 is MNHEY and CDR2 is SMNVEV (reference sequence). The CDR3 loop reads CANSSRLTGMDEAFF. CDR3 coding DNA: TGTGCCAACAGTTCCAGGCTGACAGGGATGGATGAAGCTTTCTTT.

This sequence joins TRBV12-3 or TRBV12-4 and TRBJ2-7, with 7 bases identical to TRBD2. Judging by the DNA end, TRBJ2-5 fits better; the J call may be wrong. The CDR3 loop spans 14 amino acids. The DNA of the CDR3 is TGTGCCAGCAGCCCCGGGGACTACGGTGAGACCCAGTACTTC. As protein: CASSPGDYGETQYF.

The CDR3 nucleotides are TGTGCCAGCAACCCAGGGGGATCCCTCCGGGAGCAGTTCTTC. It is translated as CASNPGGSLREQFF. This chain links TRBV25-1 with TRBJ2-1; 7 bases fit TRBD1. V dropped 7 bases and J dropped 10; count of bases not matched to a gene: 13. The CDR3 is 14 residues long. Germline V lookup: CDR1 MGHDK, CDR2 SYGVNS.

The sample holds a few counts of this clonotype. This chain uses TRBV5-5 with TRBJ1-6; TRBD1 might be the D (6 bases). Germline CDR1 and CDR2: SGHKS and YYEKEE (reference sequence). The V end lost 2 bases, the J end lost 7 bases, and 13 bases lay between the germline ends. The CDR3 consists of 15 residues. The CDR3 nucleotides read TGTGCCAGCAGCTTCCGTGACAGGCCAAATTCACCCCTCCACTTT. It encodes CASSFRDRPNSPLHF.

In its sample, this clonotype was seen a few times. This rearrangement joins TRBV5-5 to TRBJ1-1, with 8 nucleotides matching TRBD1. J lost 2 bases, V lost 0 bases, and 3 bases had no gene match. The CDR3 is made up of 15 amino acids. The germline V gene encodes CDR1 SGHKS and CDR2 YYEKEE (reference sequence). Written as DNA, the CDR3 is TGTGCCAGCAGCTTGGAAGGGACAGGTAACACTGAAGCTTTCTTT. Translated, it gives CASSLEGTGNTEAFF. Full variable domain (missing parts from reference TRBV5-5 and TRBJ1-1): DAGVTQSPTHLIKTRGQQVTLRCSPISGHKSVSWYQQVLGQGPQFIFQYYEKEERGRGNFPDRFSARQFPNYSSELNVNALLLGDSALYLCASSLEGTGNTEAFFGQGTRLTVV.

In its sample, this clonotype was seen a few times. The CDR3 DNA follows: TGTGCCAGCAGATCGAACCCGGGACTAGCGGGGACGTCTAGCACAGATACGCAGTATTTT. Encoded protein: CASRSNPGLAGTSSTDTQYF. The chain uses TRBV5-6 and TRBJ2-3; TRBD2 aligns across 13 bases. Germline V gene sequence: CDR1 SGHDT, CDR2 YYEEEE. With 5 bases clipped from V and 0 bases from J, the junction kept 15 bases outside the gene matches. This CDR3 region has 20 residues.

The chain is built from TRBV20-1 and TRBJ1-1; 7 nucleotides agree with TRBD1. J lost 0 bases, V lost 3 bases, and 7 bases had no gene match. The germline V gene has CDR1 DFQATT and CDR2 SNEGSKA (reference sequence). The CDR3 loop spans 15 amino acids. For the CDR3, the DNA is TGCAGTGCTAGGGGCCAGGGGGGAATGAACACTGAAGCTTTCTTT. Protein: CSARGQGGMNTEAFF.